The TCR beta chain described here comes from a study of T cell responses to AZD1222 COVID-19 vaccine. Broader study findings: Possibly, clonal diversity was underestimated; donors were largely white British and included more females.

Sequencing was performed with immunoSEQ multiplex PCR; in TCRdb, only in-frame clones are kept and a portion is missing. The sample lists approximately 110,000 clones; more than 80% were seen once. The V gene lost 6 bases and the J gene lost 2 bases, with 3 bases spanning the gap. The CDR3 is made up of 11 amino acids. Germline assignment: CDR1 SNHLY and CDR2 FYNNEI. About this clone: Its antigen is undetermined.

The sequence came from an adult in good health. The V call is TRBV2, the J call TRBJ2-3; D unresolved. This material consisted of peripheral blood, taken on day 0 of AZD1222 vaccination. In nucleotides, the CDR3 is TGTGCCAGCAGATTCACAGATACGCAGTATTTT. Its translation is CASRFTDTQYF.